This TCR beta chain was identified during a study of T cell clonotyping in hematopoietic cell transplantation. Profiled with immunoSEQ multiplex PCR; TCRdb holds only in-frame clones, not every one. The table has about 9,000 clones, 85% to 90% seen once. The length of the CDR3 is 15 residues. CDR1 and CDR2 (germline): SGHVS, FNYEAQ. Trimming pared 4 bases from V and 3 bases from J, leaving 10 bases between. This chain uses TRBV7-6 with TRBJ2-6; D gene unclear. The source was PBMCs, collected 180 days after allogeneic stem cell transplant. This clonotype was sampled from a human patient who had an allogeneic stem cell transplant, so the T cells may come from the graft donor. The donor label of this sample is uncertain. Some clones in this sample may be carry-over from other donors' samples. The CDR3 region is CASSSLSIGANVLTF. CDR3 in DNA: TGTGCCAGCAGCTCGCTGAGTATTGGGGCCAACGTCCTGACTTTC.